A single sample gave rise to the 13 T cell receptor beta chains below, sequenced in a study of blood T cell repertoires in COVID-19. The method was immunoSEQ multiplex PCR; TCRdb's version includes in-frame clones alone and lacks a portion of them. The sample carries 250,000 or so clones, about nine tenths recorded once. Material for sequencing was peripheral blood. These receptor sequences come from a man aged 60 to 75 with acute or convalescent COVID-19.

This CDR3 is CASAGLAGLTDTQYF. For the CDR3, the DNA is TGTGCCAGCGCTGGACTAGCGGGATTGACAGATACGCAGTATTTT. The V and J genes are TRBV27 and TRBJ2-3, with 12 bases matching TRBD2. The CDR3 has 15 residues. CDR1 is MNHEY, CDR2 SMNVEV, per germline (reference sequence). V was clipped by 8 bases and J by 3 bases; unmatched bases: 6.

The chain links TRBV6-5 to TRBJ2-7; TRBD1 agrees at 7 bases. Germline V CDR1 and CDR2: MNHEY, SVGAGI. The CDR3 totals 13 residues. With 6 bases clipped from V and 5 bases from J, the junction kept 7 bases outside the gene matches. As DNA, the CDR3 is TGTGCCAGCAGAGAGACAGGGATCCACGAGCAGTACTTC. Its protein product is CASRETGIHEQYF.

This chain connects TRBV7-9 to TRBJ1-2; no clear D gene. The CDR3 consists of 13 residues. Germline V gene sequence: CDR1 SEHNR, CDR2 FQNEAQ (reference sequence). Trimming removed 2 bases at V and 2 bases at J, with 6 bases between. This CDR3 is CASSLTQNYGYTF. The CDR3 DNA sequence: TGTGCCAGCAGCTTAACACAGAACTATGGCTACACCTTC.

V and J are TRBV5-1 and TRBJ2-7, with 7 bases matching TRBD2. The CDR3 contains 15 residues. Per the germline V gene, CDR1 is SGHRS and CDR2 is YFSETQ. J was trimmed by 4 bases and V by 6 bases; bases with no gene match: 13. This CDR3 is CASTLSTGGPYEQYF. The CDR3 DNA sequence: TGCGCCAGCACCCTATCCACGGGGGGTCCATACGAGCAGTACTTC.

The V gene is TRBV6-5, the J gene TRBJ1-4, with 8 bases fitting TRBD1. Trimming cost V 7 bases and J 5 bases; bases outside gene matches: 6. This CDR3 has 14 amino acids. The V gene's germline CDR1 is MNHEY and CDR2 SVGAGI. The CDR3 nucleotides are TGTGCCAGCACCTACAGGGGGGGAAATGAAAAACTGTTTTTT. Amino acids: CASTYRGGNEKLFF.

J is TRBJ1-2 and V is TRBV3-1 (or the pseudogene TRBV3-2); D remains unclear. Per the germline V gene, CDR1 is LGHDT and CDR2 is YNNKEL (reference sequence). CDR3 length: 13 residues. The ends were cut back, 0 bases at V and 7 bases at J, with 9 bases in the middle. The chain's CDR3 is CASSQDQVVGYTF. In DNA form, the CDR3 reads TGTGCCAGCAGCCAAGATCAGGTTGTTGGCTACACCTTC.

J is TRBJ1-6 and V is TRBV30; D is unresolved. The germline CDR1 and CDR2 sequences are GTSNPN and SVGIG (reference sequence). V lost 0 bases and J 4 bases, leaving 10 bases between the germline ends. The CDR3 spans 15 residues. The CDR3 DNA follows: TGTGCCTGGAGTGTACGGGAGGATTATAATTCACCCCTCCACTTT. Its protein is CAWSVREDYNSPLHF.

The V gene is TRBV30, the J gene TRBJ2-6; D may be TRBD2 (6 bases). This CDR3 has 13 residues. The germline V and J ends were trimmed by 2 bases and 12 bases, with 14 bases remaining between them. Germline V gene sequence: CDR1 GTSNPN, CDR2 SVGIG (reference sequence). CDR3 protein: CAWSNRRDFVLTF. The CDR3 nucleotides are TGTGCCTGGAGTAATCGAAGGGACTTCGTCCTGACTTTC. Variable domain in full (rest from reference TRBV30 and TRBJ2-6): SQTIHQWPATLVQPVGSPLSLECTVEGTSNPNLYWYRQAAGRGLQLLFYSVGIGQISSEVPQNLSASRPQDRQFILSSKKLLLSDSGFYLCAWSNRRDFVLTFGAGSRLTVL.

This chain connects TRBV9 to TRBJ2-2; D may be TRBD2 (6 bases). CDR1 is SGDLS and CDR2 is YYNGEE in the germline V gene. The CDR3 contains 16 residues. V was shortened by 3 bases and J by 0 bases, with 12 bases between the two germline ends. The CDR3 loop is CASSALSGPNTGELFF. CDR3 sequence (DNA): TGTGCCAGCAGCGCCCTTAGCGGCCCGAACACCGGGGAGCTGTTTTTT. Combining the CDR3 with reference TRBV9 and TRBJ2-2 gives the whole variable domain DSGVTQTPKHLITATGQRVTLRCSPRSGDLSVYWYQQSLDQGLQFLIQYYNGEERAKGNILERFSAQQFPDLHSELNLSSLELGDSALYFCASSALSGPNTGELFFGEGSRLTVL.

The gene calls are TRBV5-4 and TRBJ2-3, with TRBD2 as a possible D gene (6 bases). V was shortened by 3 bases and J by 6 bases, with 8 bases between the two germline ends. Germline CDR1 and CDR2: SGHNT and YYREEE (reference sequence). This CDR3 comprises 12 residues. The CDR3 bases are TGTGCCAGCAGCTCTACTAGCGATACGCAGTATTTT. Protein: CASSSTSDTQYF.

The chain combines TRBV5-4 with TRBJ2-1; 10 bases map to TRBD2. The CDR3 contains 15 residues. V shed 0 bases, J shed 8 bases, and the junction held 5 bases outside the gene matches. The germline CDR1 and CDR2 sequences are SGHNT and YYREEE (reference sequence). CDR3 coding DNA: TGTGCCAGCAGCTTGGGGAGCGGGAGGGGCGATGAGCAGTTCTTC. Its protein product is CASSLGSGRGDEQFF.

V usage is TRBV12-5 and J usage is TRBJ2-2; D uncertain. This CDR3 has 16 amino acids. Germline values: CDR1 LGHNT, CDR2 FRNRAP. The V and J ends lost 6 bases and 7 bases respectively, with 21 bases between them. CDR3 coding DNA: TGTGCTAGTGGCAACGCCCTCGGAGCCTACGGCGGGGAGCTGTTTTTT. Amino acid sequence: CASGNALGAYGGELFF.

This chain uses TRBV24-1 with TRBJ2-3, with 11 bases that match TRBD1. Germline CDR1 is KGHDR and CDR2 is SFDVKD. The ends lost 3 bases at V and 6 bases at J; junction bases unmatched: 7. The CDR3 sequence is 16 residues long. DNA for the CDR3: TGTGCCACCAGTGATCGAACCGGGACAGGGGGGGATACGCAGTATTTT. It yields the protein CATSDRTGTGGDTQYF.